These 18 T cell receptor beta chains were sequenced from one sample in a study of cytomegalovirus exposure and HLA in healthy donors. TCRdb's copy holds only in-frame clones and misses some; the assay was immunoSEQ multiplex PCR. Counted here are tens of thousands of clones, approximately 95% occurring once; the ten biggest clones make up roughly 6.6%. Sequencing was done on a sample of PBMCs. These receptors were taken from a woman younger than 35 in good health and CMV-seropositive.

This chain links TRBV11-2 with TRBJ1-6, with TRBD1 identical over 9 bases. CDR1 is SGHAT and CDR2 is FQNNGV in the germline V gene. Trimming took 6 bases from V and 9 from J; bases not matched to a gene: 15. The length of the CDR3 is 17 residues. The CDR3, as DNA: TGTGCCAGCAGATCGCTGGTTGGGACAGGGTTGTTTTCACCCCTCCACTTT. Protein product: CASRSLVGTGLFSPLHF.

The rearrangement links TRBV4-2 to TRBJ2-2; possibly TRBD1 for D (6 bases). V was cut by 1 base and J by 6 bases, with 15 bases left in between. The CDR3 loop spans 16 amino acids. Germline V gene data show CDR1 as LGHNA and CDR2 as YNFKEQ. The DNA of the CDR3 is TGTGCCAGCAGCCAAGTTTTGGCAGGGGTGGCCGGGGAGCTGTTTTTT. Translating it yields CASSQVLAGVAGELFF.

The rearrangement uses TRBV5-6 and TRBJ2-7; TRBD2 might be the D (7 bases). Trimming took off 4 bases at V and 4 bases at J, with 18 bases between the two ends. Germline V gives CDR1 SGHDT, CDR2 YYEEEE. The CDR3 extends over 15 amino acids. The CDR3 here is CASSDRWRGQYEQYF. The CDR3 DNA follows: TGTGCCAGCAGCGACCGATGGCGGGGGCAGTACGAGCAGTACTTC.

The gene calls are TRBV19 and TRBJ2-3, with 15 nucleotides matching TRBD2. J lost 3 bases, V lost 5 bases, and 6 bases had no gene match. This CDR3 spans 17 amino acids. Per germline, CDR1 LNHDA and CDR2 SQIVND (reference sequence). Written as DNA, the CDR3 is TGTGCCAGTAGTCGGTATGGGACTAGCGGGGGGACAGATACGCAGTATTTT. Its translation is CASSRYGTSGGTDTQYF. The full variable domain, in which reference TRBV19 and TRBJ2-3 provide the parts outside the CDR3, is DGGITQSPKYLFRKEGQNVTLSCEQNLNHDAMYWYRQDPGQGLRLIYYSQIVNDFQKGDIAEGYSVSREKKESFPLTVTSAQKNPTAFYLCASSRYGTSGGTDTQYFGPGTRLTVL.

The V gene is TRBV4-1, the J gene TRBJ2-1, with D unclear. Germline loops: CDR1 MGHRA, CDR2 YSYEKL. V lost 10 bases to trimming and J lost 0 bases, with 7 bases between them. The CDR3 covers 12 residues. CDR3 coding DNA: TGCGCCATCTCGAGCTCCTACAATGAGCAGTTCTTC. Translated, it gives CAISSSYNEQFF.

This chain's CDR3 is CASSSRLRDTEAFF. CDR3 nucleotides: TGCGCCAGCAGCTCCCGCCTCCGGGACACTGAAGCTTTCTTT. V and J are TRBV5-1 and TRBJ1-1; D not resolved. V lost 3 bases to trimming and J lost 3 bases, with 12 bases between them. The CDR3 loop spans 14 amino acids. Germline V gene data show CDR1 as SGHRS and CDR2 as YFSETQ.

The rearrangement links TRBV2 to TRBJ1-1; D possibly corresponds to TRBD1 (6 bases). Germline assignment: CDR1 SNHLY and CDR2 FYNNEI. This CDR3 is 13 amino acids long. V was cut by 10 bases and J by 5 bases, with 17 bases left in between. Here the CDR3 reads CATKYRVETEAFF. The DNA of the CDR3 is TGTGCCACCAAATACAGGGTAGAGACTGAAGCTTTCTTT.

The rearrangement uses TRBV2 and TRBJ2-2; no definite D call. Deletions cut 2 bases from V and 5 bases from J, with 3 bases between. Germline V gene lookup returns CDR1 SNHLY and CDR2 FYNNEI. This CDR3 is built from 12 residues. CDR3: CASSEQTGELFF. In DNA form, the CDR3 reads TGTGCCAGCAGTGAACAGACCGGGGAGCTGTTTTTT.

The V call is TRBV6-1, the J call TRBJ1-1; D uncertain. Per the germline V gene, CDR1 is MNHNS and CDR2 is SASEGT. Trimming removed 2 bases from V and 7 bases from J, with 8 bases in between. CDR3 size: 12 residues. This chain's CDR3 is CASSELYGEAFF. The CDR3 DNA follows: TGTGCCAGCAGTGAACTCTACGGTGAAGCTTTCTTT.

V usage is TRBV19 and J usage is TRBJ1-1; possible D gene TRBD1, 6 bases. The germline CDR1 and CDR2 sequences are LNHDA and SQIVND (reference sequence). CDR3 length: 15 residues. Trimming cost V 6 bases and J 2 bases, with 16 bases left between them. The CDR3 DNA sequence: TGTGCCAGTAGGGTAACAGGGCAAAGTAACACTGAAGCTTTCTTT. Encoded protein: CASRVTGQSNTEAFF. Full variable domain (missing parts from reference TRBV19 and TRBJ1-1): DGGITQSPKYLFRKEGQNVTLSCEQNLNHDAMYWYRQDPGQGLRLIYYSQIVNDFQKGDIAEGYSVSREKKESFPLTVTSAQKNPTAFYLCASRVTGQSNTEAFFGQGTRLTVV.

The gene calls are TRBV6-1 and TRBJ1-1, with unresolved D. Germline CDR1 and CDR2: MNHNS and SASEGT. The CDR3 is 10 amino acids. This CDR3 is CTSGRVEAFF. The CDR3 nucleotides are TGTACCTCAGGAAGAGTTGAAGCTTTCTTT.

The chain links TRBV5-1 to TRBJ2-7, with 10 positions matching TRBD2. V shed 4 bases, J shed 0 bases, and the junction held 4 bases outside the gene matches. This CDR3 comprises 15 residues. CDR1 is SGHRS, CDR2 YFSETQ, per germline. CDR3 amino acids: CASSSIAGGSYEQYF. The CDR3 nucleotides are TGCGCCAGCAGCAGCATAGCGGGGGGCTCCTACGAGCAGTACTTC.

J is TRBJ1-2 and V is TRBV27; D gene ambiguous. The germline CDR1 and CDR2 sequences are MNHEY and SMNVEV (reference sequence). The V gene lost 4 bases and the J gene lost 2 bases, with 11 bases spanning the gap. The CDR3 totals 14 residues. The CDR3 sequence is CASSWLGTNYGYTF. For the CDR3, the DNA is TGTGCCAGCAGTTGGTTGGGCACCAACTATGGCTACACCTTC.

This clone was observed a few times. The CDR3 coding sequence is TGTGCCAGCAGCTTAGGTGTGTCGATCATCGGGACTGAAGCTTTCTTT. Translated, it gives CASSLGVSIIGTEAFF. The V gene is TRBV11-3, the J gene TRBJ1-1; D unresolved. The CDR3 extends over 16 amino acids. From germline, CDR1 is SGHNT and CDR2 YENEEA. The ends were cut back, 1 base at V and 5 bases at J, with 17 bases in the middle.

The chain carries TRBV4-1 and TRBJ1-2; no clear D gene. Germline CDR1 is MGHRA and CDR2 is YSYEKL. V gave up 0 bases and J gave up 4 bases, with 6 bases separating them. This CDR3 has 13 amino acids. The CDR3 here is CASSQDGLYGYTF. DNA for the CDR3: TGCGCCAGCAGCCAAGACGGACTCTATGGCTACACCTTC.

The rearrangement uses TRBV4-2 and TRBJ1-1; D remains unclear. This CDR3 spans 15 amino acids. The germline V gene encodes CDR1 LGHNA and CDR2 YNFKEQ. Trimming stripped 1 base from V and 0 bases from J, with 9 bases between. This CDR3 reads CASSQAAGMNTEAFF. As DNA, the CDR3 is TGTGCCAGCAGCCAAGCCGCAGGCATGAACACTGAAGCTTTCTTT.

The chain joins TRBV9 to TRBJ1-1; D gene unclear. Germline values: CDR1 SGDLS, CDR2 YYNGEE. V was clipped by 0 bases and J by 3 bases, with 9 bases between them. The CDR3 length is 14 residues. For the CDR3, the DNA is TGTGCCAGCAGCGTAGGGCCCGAGGACACTGAAGCTTTCTTT. Translating gives CASSVGPEDTEAFF.

This clone was picked up one time. The chain uses TRBV11-3 and TRBJ1-2, with a weak D call TRBD1 (6 bases). The CDR3 consists of 14 residues. In germline, CDR1 is SGHNT, CDR2 YENEEA. The ends were cut back, 0 bases at V and 8 bases at J, with 13 bases in the middle. The CDR3 sequence: CASSLETTGNGYTF. The CDR3 nucleotides are TGTGCCAGCAGCTTAGAAACCACAGGGAACGGCTACACCTTC.